Shown below are 6 T cell receptor beta chains from a single sample sequenced in a study of blood T cell repertoires in COVID-19. Only in-frame clones appear in the TCRdb table, and some are missing; sequencing was by immunoSEQ multiplex PCR. The sample lists a few hundred thousand clones, 85% seen once, with around 20% in the top ten. The sequenced material came from PBMCs or T cells enriched from blood (not recorded which). All receptors come from a man between 40 and 49 years old who had recovered from COVID-19.

This chain links TRBV11-3 with TRBJ2-1; 11 nucleotides line up with TRBD2. CDR1 and CDR2 from the germline V gene are SGHNT and YENEEA. Trimming took 0 bases from V and 4 from J; bases not matched to a gene: 8. CDR3 size: 18 residues. This chain's CDR3 is CASSLEGIGTSGYNEQFF. In nucleotides, the CDR3 is TGTGCCAGCAGCTTAGAAGGGATAGGGACTAGCGGTTACAATGAGCAGTTCTTC.

This chain joins TRBV6-5 and TRBJ1-2; 7 bases fit TRBD1. Trimming took 2 bases from V and 8 from J; bases not matched to a gene: 11. In germline, CDR1 is MNHEY, CDR2 SVGAGI. The CDR3 has 15 amino acids. The CDR3 nucleotides are TGTGCCAGCAGTTACGGGGAGCAGGGGGTACTAGGCTACACCTTC. Protein sequence: CASSYGEQGVLGYTF.

The chain is built from TRBV7-2 and TRBJ2-1; 12 positions agree with TRBD2. The J segment lost 2 bases and the V segment lost 3 bases, leaving 2 bases of the junction unmatched. Germline V lookup: CDR1 SGHTA, CDR2 FQGNSA. The CDR3 totals 16 residues. The CDR3 here is CASSLTSGSTYNEQFF. The CDR3 bases are TGTGCCAGCAGCTTGACTAGCGGGAGCACCTACAATGAGCAGTTCTTC.

V usage is TRBV19 and J usage is TRBJ2-1; 16 bases are shared with TRBD2. The length of the CDR3 is 15 residues. From germline, CDR1 is LNHDA and CDR2 SQIVND (reference sequence). The ends lost 8 bases at V and 12 bases at J; junction bases unmatched: 10. Here the CDR3 reads CASAKGTSGRVGQFF. In DNA, the CDR3 is TGTGCCAGTGCGAAGGGGACTAGCGGGAGGGTTGGGCAGTTCTTC.

CDR3 DNA: TGTGCCAGCAGCTTGGAGGGTAGCGGGAGTAATGAGCAGTTCTTC. This gives the protein CASSLEGSGSNEQFF. This chain uses TRBV5-4 with TRBJ2-1, with TRBD2 identical over 9 bases. This CDR3 is 15 amino acids long. From germline, CDR1 is SGHNT and CDR2 YYREEE (reference sequence). The ends lost 0 bases at V and 7 bases at J; junction bases unmatched: 5.

The CDR3 loop reads CASSAGSSYEQYF. The CDR3 DNA follows: TGCGCCAGCAGCGCCGGTAGCTCCTACGAGCAGTACTTC. This chain connects TRBV5-1 to TRBJ2-7; D not resolved. The CDR3 contains 13 residues. Germline lookup yields CDR1 SGHRS and CDR2 YFSETQ. Between the trimmed V and J ends, which lost 4 bases and 0 bases, there was a span of 8 bases.